This T cell receptor (beta chain) was sequenced in a study of Graves' ophthalmopathy and Graves' hyperthyroidism (dated by TCRdb to 2016 to 2019). Background on the whole study: Peripheral blood was collected at initial diagnosis, before any treatment. In total, 135 blood samples were TCR-sequenced: 43 ophthalmopathy, roughly 77 hyperthyroidism and some 17 hyperthyroidism-to-ophthalmopathy patients. Once sampling was done, hyperthyroidism patients were given methimazole at a starting dose of 30 mg daily, while ophthalmopathy patients were given high-dose intravenous methylprednisolone. To explore V-J signatures that separate ophthalmopathy from hyperthyroidism, a discovery set of fewer than 110 patients was enrolled, consisting of about 45 with ophthalmopathy and around 57 with stable hyperthyroidism. TCR beta repertoire signatures were used to distinguish Graves' ophthalmopathy from Graves' hyperthyroidism and to predict progression to ophthalmopathy. An independent validation cohort comprised roughly 20 hyperthyroidism patients and 15 to 17 patients who later progressed from hyperthyroidism to ophthalmopathy. The 100 or so discovery patients were randomly divided into training and test sets at a 7:3 ratio. In over five hyperthyroidism patients, T-cell repertoires of thyroid tissue and blood were compared.

TCR beta CDR3 regions were amplified from RNA transcripts for repertoire sequencing. The first round was an RT-PCR using HTBI primers with the Qiagen OneStep RT-PCR kit, and this first round was followed by a second-round multiplex PCR, then size selection and purification. Libraries were sequenced on an Illumina HiSeq2000 using paired-end 100 bp reads. The authors processed their data as follows. SOAPnuke was used to process the reads, throwing out any read that had adapters, had uncalled bases, had a mean Phred below 15, or lacked an exact constant-primer or identifier match. High-quality paired reads were merged with COPE v1.2.5. Each unique nucleotide sequence was treated as a clonotype, and MiTCR v1.1 was used to align the clonotypes to the IMGT TRB V, D and J references. The analysis was limited to V-J combinations with a frequency above 0.0001, which together covered 98% to 99.2% of repertoires. For each V-J combination, a TCR clonal expansion and chaos score was defined as the ratio of F50 clonal expansion to chaos observed in the TCRdist matrix. Welch's t-statistics and random forest were used to reduce the features to approximately 13 V-J combinations, which were then used as input to a naive Bayes classifier. The Morisita-Horn index was used to measure how similar the thyroid and blood repertoires were. TCRdb handled the public reads itself, with Q25 trimming in fastp and clone calling in MiXCR, and kept productive beta chains. Here each entry gathers all rows of one CDR3 protein and keeps the most common genes and DNA. TCRdb, not the original authors, processed these V and J calls. In all, the sample holds 200,000 to 250,000 distinct CDR3 sequences, and about 22% of those were seen once. The ten top clones hold roughly 45% of the sample.

Ophthalmopathy patients were characterized by moderately to severely active disease, a Clinical Activity Score of at least 3, a NOSPECS grade of at least 4, and a disease duration under 3 months. Patients were excluded if they had other autoimmune diseases, uncontrolled infections, pregnancy or lactation. Diagnosis was based on clinical symptoms, serum thyroxine, TRAb, thyroid ultrasound and orbital computed tomography. PBMCs were isolated from approximately 10 ml of fresh peripheral blood by Ficoll-Paque density gradient centrifugation. Total RNA was extracted using Trizol reagent, and RNA quality was checked on an Agilent 2100 Bioanalyzer. CDR1 and CDR2 (MDHEN, SYDVKM) derive from the germline V gene. The germline V and J ends show losses of 3 bases and 1 base respectively, and no gene match explains 3 bases of the junction. Including cysteine and phenylalanine, the CDR3 has 14 amino acids. CDR3 DNA only is kept here, 42 bases in frame from base 1.

For this clonotype: It lacks a known antigen. The record has no base qualities; no much larger clone is one base away.

On the study overall, not on this receptor specifically: Sample size was not statistically predetermined, and group allocation was not concealed from the investigators. Most expanded thyroid clonotypes with a frequency above 0.001 also appeared in blood, which suggests that blood repertoires may reflect the immune response in the thyroid. The 13-signature model separated ophthalmopathy from stable hyperthyroidism with roughly 90% sensitivity and around 84% specificity in cross-validation, and 80%/75% in the test set. In validation, the model predicted ophthalmopathy progression with about 71% sensitivity and 72% to 80% specificity; about a dozen predicted patients were CT-confirmed with GO in a median of around 6 months.

The V gene is TRBV28 and the J gene is TRBJ2-7, and TRBD2 matches 7 of the central bases. What was sequenced was peripheral blood. This sequence originates from a woman in her 50s with Graves' ophthalmopathy. Donor details come from another sample of the same person, matched by shared clones. The DNA is TGTGCCAGCAGTTTCGGGGGGAAATCCTACGAGCAGTACTTC. Its amino acids are CASSFGGKSYEQYF.